The rows below give T cell receptor beta chains drawn from one sample of a study of Ad26.COV2.S vaccination and SARS-CoV-2 variants. TCRdb's table, derived via immunoSEQ multiplex PCR, lists solely in-frame clones and lacks some. The table shows fewer than 800,000 clones, with approximately 88% occurring only once. This sample comprised peripheral blood, obtained in a trial of Ad26.COV2.S vaccine versus placebo. These TCRs come from a person between 18 and 65 years old who received the Ad26.COV2.S COVID-19 vaccine or a placebo. Both conserved end residues are part of each CDR3. D genes are given only for firm matches. Expanded clones are given a class, and other clones once, few, many or no size at all.

d_call,v_call,clone_size,j_call,cdr3_nt,cdr3_aa
TRBD1,TRBV7-9,.,TRBJ1-1,TGTGCCAGCAGTAGACAGGGTGGGACTGAAGCTTTCTTT,CASSRQGGTEAFF
TRBD1,TRBV11-2,.,TRBJ1-4,TGTGCCAGCAGCTTCCGACAGGGGCAAACTAATGAAAAACTGTTTTTT,CASSFRQGQTNEKLFF
TRBD2,TRBV7-9,.,TRBJ2-1,TGTGCCAGCAGCTGGACTAGCGGGAGCCAATACAATGAGCAGTTCTTC,CASSWTSGSQYNEQFF
.,TRBV25-1,.,TRBJ2-3,TGTGCCAGCAGTGATCCGGGGCCGGATACGCAGTATTTT,CASSDPGPDTQYF
.,TRBV24-1,.,TRBJ2-1,TGTGCCACCAGTGGAGACCCACTCTCCCCAGGGAATGAGCAGTTCTTC,CATSGDPLSPGNEQFF
.,TRBV3-1/TRBV3-2,.,TRBJ2-1,TGTGCCAGCAGCCAAAGACGGTCGGCCAATGAGCAGTTCTTC,CASSQRRSANEQFF
.,TRBV30,many,TRBJ1-3,TGTGCCTACGAGACCTCCCACGAGTCGGGAAACACCATATATTTT,CAYETSHESGNTIYF
.,TRBV3-1/TRBV3-2,.,TRBJ1-1,TGTGCCAGCAGCCAAGGGCGGGACACTGAAGCTTTCTTT,CASSQGRDTEAFF
TRBD2,TRBV24-1,.,TRBJ2-3,TGTGCCTCTAGCGGGAGCACAGATACGCAGTATTTT,CASSGSTDTQYF
.,TRBV5-4,.,TRBJ2-1,TGTGCCAGCAGCCCGCTTTTGACGCGCGATCGATATGAGCAGTTCTTC,CASSPLLTRDRYEQFF
.,TRBV18,.,TRBJ1-6,TGTGCCAGCTCACCCGGGTATAATTCACCCCTCCACTTT,CASSPGYNSPLHF
.,TRBV11-3,.,TRBJ1-6,TGTGCCAGCAGCTCGTCTAATAATTCACCCCTCCACTTT,CASSSSNNSPLHF
.,TRBV10-3,.,TRBJ1-1,TGTGCCATCAGTATGGCAGAGGGGGGCTCCTACCTGACTGAAGCTTTCTTT,CAISMAEGGSYLTEAFF
.,TRBV15,.,TRBJ2-7,TGTGCCACCAGCAGTCAGGGTAGCGACGAGCAGTACTTC,CATSSQGSDEQYF
TRBD2,TRBV7-9,.,TRBJ2-1,TGTGCCAGCAGCCCGCGGGGGGGCCTAGGGAATGAGCAGTTCTTC,CASSPRGGLGNEQFF
.,TRBV30,.,TRBJ1-6,TGTGCCTGGAGTGCAGGGGACAATTCACCCCTCCACTTT,CAWSAGDNSPLHF
.,TRBV5-1,.,TRBJ1-4,TGCGCCAGCAGCTTAGGAGCAGCCATGTTTGGAAAACTGTTTTTT,CASSLGAAMFGKLFF
TRBD1,TRBV5-1,.,TRBJ2-7,TGCGCCAGCAGCTTGGATCAGGGGGCGTCCTACGAGCAGTACTTC,CASSLDQGASYEQYF
.,TRBV14,once,TRBJ1-1,TGTGCCAGCAGCTACGACAGGAACACTGAAGCTTTCTTT,CASSYDRNTEAFF
TRBD2,TRBV19,.,TRBJ2-2,TGTGCCACCGAGGATAGCGGGGTAAACACCGGGGAGCTGTTTTTT,CATEDSGVNTGELFF
TRBD2,TRBV5-5,.,TRBJ2-1,TGTGCCAGCAGCTTACTCGCGGGAGGGCCGTTGTTCAGTGAGCAGTTCTTC,CASSLLAGGPLFSEQFF
.,TRBV6-5,.,TRBJ1-5,TGTGCCAGCACCGGACATCCCGGGAGCAATCAGCCCCAGCATTTT,CASTGHPGSNQPQHF
.,TRBV12-3/TRBV12-4,.,TRBJ1-6,TGTGCCAGCAGAACGACTGGTAATTCACCCCTCCACTTT,CASRTTGNSPLHF
.,TRBV23-1,.,TRBJ2-1,TGCGCCAGCAGTCAGGCCTACAATGAGCAGTTCTTC,CASSQAYNEQFF
TRBD1,TRBV4-1,.,TRBJ1-2,TGCGCCAGCAGCCTTCTCTCAGGGGGCGCGGAAGGCTACACCTTC,CASSLLSGGAEGYTF
.,TRBV3-1/TRBV3-2,.,TRBJ2-1,TGTGCCAGCAGCCAAGAGTGGAGGGTTTATGCCTACAATGAGCAGTTCTTC,CASSQEWRVYAYNEQFF
.,TRBV6-5,.,TRBJ2-7,TGTGCCAGCAGTTACCGGGCAGGGAGCTACGAGCAGTACTTC,CASSYRAGSYEQYF
.,TRBV11-3,.,TRBJ2-3,TGTGCCAGCAGCTTGGGTCGGGGCCCCACAGATACGCAGTATTTT,CASSLGRGPTDTQYF
TRBD1,TRBV2,.,TRBJ1-2,TGTGCCAGCAGCCAGGGACAGGTCTATGGCTACACCTTC,CASSQGQVYGYTF
TRBD2,TRBV4-2,once,TRBJ2-5,TGTGCCAGCAGCCCTCTAGCGGGAGTTGGAGAGACCCAGTACTTC,CASSPLAGVGETQYF
.,TRBV19,.,TRBJ2-7,TGTGCCAGTAGTATAAGTAGCGCAGACGAGCAGTACTTC,CASSISSADEQYF
.,TRBV19,few,TRBJ2-6,TGTGCCAGTAGTATCGGTGACAGTTCCTTCTCTGGGGCCAACGTCCTGACTTTC,CASSIGDSSFSGANVLTF
.,TRBV7-9,.,TRBJ1-1,TGTGCCAGCAGCCCAGGGTACACTGAAGCTTTCTTT,CASSPGYTEAFF
TRBD1,TRBV27,.,TRBJ2-1,TGTGCCAGCAGTGCAAGACAGGGGTCCTATGTTTACAATGAGCAGTTCTTC,CASSARQGSYVYNEQFF
TRBD1,TRBV6-6,.,TRBJ1-3,TGTGCCAGCAGTTACGACAGGGGGCGGCAAGGAAACACCATATATTTT,CASSYDRGRQGNTIYF
TRBD1,TRBV7-9,.,TRBJ2-1,TGTGCCAGCAGCTACGGACAGGGGGCATGGGATGAGCAGTTCTTC,CASSYGQGAWDEQFF
TRBD2,TRBV4-1,many,TRBJ2-3,TGCGCCAGCAGCCGAACCCCAGGCGGGGGGGCCACAGATACGCAGTATTTT,CASSRTPGGGATDTQYF
.,TRBV11-2,.,TRBJ2-5,TGTGCCAGCAGCTTAGCCGGGGAGACCCAGTACTTC,CASSLAGETQYF
.,TRBV11-3,few,TRBJ2-2,TGTGCCAGCAGCTTAGGGGGTAACACCGGGGAGCTGTTTTTT,CASSLGGNTGELFF
.,TRBV5-4,.,TRBJ2-3,TGTGCCAGCAGCTTGACAGCCAGCACAGATACGCAGTATTTT,CASSLTASTDTQYF
.,TRBV2,.,TRBJ2-1,TGTGCCAGCAGCCCGTACGGGGGAGAGATTTCAAATGAGCAGTTCTTC,CASSPYGGEISNEQFF
TRBD1,TRBV7-9,.,TRBJ2-5,TGTGCCAGCAGCTTCGGACAGGGAGGAGAGACCCAGTACTTC,CASSFGQGGETQYF
.,TRBV6-5,.,TRBJ2-2,TGTGCCAGCAGTTTCCGGGGATCCGGGGAGCTGTTTTTT,CASSFRGSGELFF
TRBD2,TRBV7-2,.,TRBJ2-3,TGTGCCAGCAGCTTAGCGCTAATGCGGGAGGTTGGAGATACGCAGTATTTT,CASSLALMREVGDTQYF
.,TRBV7-9,once,TRBJ1-1,TGTGCCAGCAGCTTAGGGTTCCAGGGGAAGACTGAAGCTTTCTTT,CASSLGFQGKTEAFF
.,TRBV2,.,TRBJ1-2,TGTGCCAGCAGTGTAATCTCCCAAAGAGGCTACACCTTC,CASSVISQRGYTF
TRBD2,TRBV18,.,TRBJ2-1,TGTGCCAGCTCACGAACTCCTGGGACTAGCGGGGCGGAGGGGGAGTTCTTC,CASSRTPGTSGAEGEFF
TRBD2,TRBV5-1,few,TRBJ2-2,TGCGCCAGCAGCTTGGGGTTCGGGAGGTGGCACACCGGGGAGCTGTTTTTT,CASSLGFGRWHTGELFF
.,TRBV19,.,TRBJ1-1,TGTGCCAGTAGCCGGTCCACGTCTATGAACACTGAAGCTTTCTTT,CASSRSTSMNTEAFF
.,TRBV12-3/TRBV12-4,.,TRBJ2-4,TGTGCCAGCAGTTCTCTTGGGTTAAACATTCAGTACTTC,CASSSLGLNIQYF
TRBD1,TRBV18,.,TRBJ2-1,TGTGCCAGCTCACCACGTACCGGGACAGGGAACAATGAGCAGTTCTTC,CASSPRTGTGNNEQFF
.,TRBV10-1,.,TRBJ2-7,TGCGCCAGCAGTCCCTCGGGTTTCTCCTACGAGCAGTACTTC,CASSPSGFSYEQYF
TRBD1,TRBV7-3,.,TRBJ2-7,TGTGCCAGCAGCTCAGACAGGGGTGGTGAGCAGTACTTC,CASSSDRGGEQYF
TRBD2,TRBV10-1,.,TRBJ2-5,TGCGCCAGCAGTGAGACGGGACTAGCCCAAGAGACCCAGTACTTC,CASSETGLAQETQYF
.,TRBV24-1,.,TRBJ2-7,TGTGCCACCATTACGGCCTACGAGCAGTACTTC,CATITAYEQYF
TRBD2,TRBV7-6,.,TRBJ2-7,TGTGCCAGCAGCCTTAGCGGGAGGGTTGAGCAGTACTTC,CASSLSGRVEQYF
.,TRBV4-1,.,TRBJ1-2,TGCGCCAGCAGCCCTACAGGGTCGGGGGACTATGGCTACACCTTC,CASSPTGSGDYGYTF
.,TRBV6-5,.,TRBJ2-3,TGTGCCAGCAACCTCATGGCAGATACGCAGTATTTT,CASNLMADTQYF
TRBD1,TRBV19,.,TRBJ2-7,TGTGCCAGTAGTATTGGGCCGGGACAGGGAATCTACGAGCAGTACTTC,CASSIGPGQGIYEQYF